Below are 11 T cell receptor beta chains sequenced from a single sample in a study of cytomegalovirus exposure and HLA in healthy donors. Amplification used 60 Vbeta primers and 13 Jbeta primers. Using immunoSEQ multiplex PCR, the repertoire was profiled, and TCRdb retains in-frame clones only, with some absent. The data hold about 120,000 clones, with 74% observed a single time. The specimen was PBMCs. The receptors stem from a human donor in good health.

There are a few counts of this clone. This rearrangement joins TRBV7-9 to TRBJ2-2; 13 nucleotides agree with TRBD2. There are 17 residues in the CDR3. Germline V gives CDR1 SEHNR, CDR2 FQNEAQ (reference sequence). V gave up 4 bases and J gave up 2 bases; unmatched junction bases: 4. The CDR3, as DNA: TGTGCCAGCAGCTCGGGACTAGCGGGGCGAAACACCGGGGAGCTGTTTTTT. It codes for CASSSGLAGRNTGELFF.

With regard to this clone: The junction and the germline gene differ at one end; a read error may be behind it. This chain uses TRBV15 with TRBJ2-6; possible D gene TRBD1, 7 bases. The CDR3 extends over 15 amino acids. Germline lookup yields CDR1 LNHNV and CDR2 YYDKDF (reference sequence). The CDR3 spells CATTLGGGGASVLTF. The CDR3, as DNA: TGTGCCACCACCCTTGGAGGGGGCGGGGCCAGCGTCCTGACTTTC.

The rearrangement links TRBV7-9 to TRBJ2-7; no reliable D call. Germline-derived CDR1 and CDR2 are SEHNR and FQNEAQ (reference sequence). V gave up 1 base and J gave up 2 bases, with 9 bases separating them. CDR3 size: 14 residues. CDR3 DNA sequence: TGTGCCAGCAGCTTAGGTGACAAAACCTACGAGCAGTACTTC. Residues: CASSLGDKTYEQYF.

This clone was picked up a small number of times. The chain combines TRBV4-2 with TRBJ1-1; D unresolved. Trimming pared 0 bases from V and 11 bases from J, leaving 13 bases between. In germline, CDR1 is LGHNA, CDR2 YNFKEQ. This CDR3 is 13 amino acids long. The CDR3 sequence is CASSQDQEGEAFF. DNA of the CDR3: TGTGCCAGCAGCCAAGATCAGGAGGGTGAGGCTTTCTTT.

This clone was observed a few times. This chain joins TRBV10-2 and TRBJ1-2; tentative D call: TRBD1 (6 bases). The V gene lost 6 bases and the J gene lost 8 bases, with 16 bases spanning the gap. The length of the CDR3 is 13 residues. From germline, CDR1 is WSHSY and CDR2 SAAADI. CDR3 nucleotide sequence: TGCGCCAGCAGATCGACAGGCCAGTCGGGCTACACCTTC. It encodes CASRSTGQSGYTF.

The V and J genes are TRBV5-1 and TRBJ2-3, with 8 bases identical to TRBD1. The germline V gene has CDR1 SGHRS and CDR2 YFSETQ. This CDR3 spans 18 amino acids. V lost 4 bases, J lost 0 bases, and 13 bases stayed unmatched. The DNA of the CDR3 is TGCGCCAGCAGCCACGCCTGGACAGGGCGAAAGAGCACAGATACGCAGTATTTT. Encoded protein: CASSHAWTGRKSTDTQYF.

This clone was counted a few times. The gene calls are TRBV11-2 and TRBJ2-3; no reliable D call. The CDR3 covers 16 residues. Germline loops: CDR1 SGHAT, CDR2 FQNNGV. Trimming cost V 1 base and J 1 base, with 12 bases left between them. The CDR3 nucleotides are TGTGCCAGCAGCTTAGGTGGGCTAACTCGCACAGATACGCAGTATTTT. Its protein product is CASSLGGLTRTDTQYF.

The chain links TRBV5-6 to TRBJ1-1; D is undetermined. The germline gives CDR1 SGHDT, CDR2 YYEEEE. V was clipped by 2 bases and J by 4 bases, with 6 bases between them. The CDR3 extends over 12 amino acids. DNA of the CDR3: TGTGCCAGCAGCTTCTTGAGCACTGAAGCTTTCTTT. As protein: CASSFLSTEAFF.

This chain uses TRBV30 with TRBJ2-3, with 7 bases that match TRBD2. The J segment lost 0 bases and the V segment lost 3 bases, leaving 6 bases of the junction unmatched. In germline, CDR1 is GTSNPN, CDR2 SVGIG (reference sequence). This CDR3 is built from 15 residues. The CDR3 loop reads CAWSGGGRSTDTQYF. The DNA for the CDR3 is TGTGCCTGGAGCGGGGGAGGGAGAAGCACAGATACGCAGTATTTT.

This clone appeared once. The CDR3 DNA is TGTGCCAGCAGTGCATACCCCGATGGGACAGGGCGGAGTGGCTACACCTTC. Translating it yields CASSAYPDGTGRSGYTF. The chain employs TRBV28 and TRBJ1-2; TRBD1 aligns across 9 bases. Trimming removed 5 bases from V and 7 bases from J; junction bases left unmatched: 17. In germline, CDR1 is MDHEN, CDR2 SYDVKM. The CDR3 loop spans 17 amino acids.

The gene calls are TRBV11-2 and TRBJ2-1; 8 nucleotides agree with TRBD2. V gave up 1 base and J gave up 13 bases; unmatched junction bases: 9. Germline V gene sequence: CDR1 SGHAT, CDR2 FQNNGV. There are 14 residues in the CDR3. CDR3 in DNA: TGTGCCAGCAGCTTAGGGGGACTAGGACTAAATCAGTTCTTC. This codes for CASSLGGLGLNQFF.